The 20 T cell receptor beta chains given below trace back to one sample, sequenced in a study of blood T cell repertoires in COVID-19. Assay: immunoSEQ multiplex PCR; the TCRdb copy retains only in-frame clones and omits some. The sample has 450,000 or so clones, approximately 91% seen once; the top ten hold about 1.6%. Specimen: peripheral blood. These receptors were collected from a woman in her thirties or forties with COVID-19, enrolled during active disease.

This clone was picked up a small number of times. Written as DNA, the CDR3 is TGTGCCAGCTCACCACTGTCTAACACCGGGGAGCTGTTTTTT. Protein product: CASSPLSNTGELFF. V is TRBV18 and J is TRBJ2-2; unclear D gene. Germline assignment: CDR1 KGHSH and CDR2 LQKENI. This CDR3 has 14 residues. Trimming left V 1 base short and J 2 bases short, with 5 bases between. Full variable domain (missing parts from reference TRBV18 and TRBJ2-2): NAGVMQNPRHLVRRRGQEARLRCSPMKGHSHVYWYRQLPEEGLKFMVYLQKENIIDESGMPKERFSAEFPKEGPSILRIQQVVRGDSAAYFCASSPLSNTGELFFGEGSRLTVL.

This clone was picked up a small number of times. The chain joins TRBV6-5 to TRBJ2-1; D is possibly TRBD1 (6 bases). CDR1 MNHEY and CDR2 SVGAGI come from the germline V gene. Deletions cut 6 bases from V and 6 bases from J, with 15 bases between. There are 14 residues in the CDR3. CDR3 DNA sequence: TGTGCCAGCAGGATAGATGGACAGATCAATGAGCAGTTCTTC. Translation: CASRIDGQINEQFF.

The genes are TRBV11-2 and TRBJ1-3, with TRBD1 matching 7 bases. In germline, CDR1 is SGHAT, CDR2 FQNNGV. J was trimmed by 1 base and V by 8 bases; bases with no gene match: 5. The CDR3 is 14 amino acids. The CDR3 here is CASSYRGSGNTIYF. The CDR3 coding sequence is TGTGCCAGCTCATACAGGGGATCTGGAAACACCATATATTTT.

The genes are TRBV27 and TRBJ2-1; 8 positions match TRBD1. Looked up from germline, CDR1 is MNHEY and CDR2 is SMNVEV (reference sequence). The CDR3 has 12 amino acids. The CDR3 is CAVGQAYNEQFF. The CDR3 region has the DNA TGTGCAGTGGGACAGGCCTACAATGAGCAGTTCTTC.

The rearrangement joins TRBV9 to TRBJ2-3, with 7 bases fitting TRBD2. J was trimmed by 2 bases and V by 4 bases; bases with no gene match: 10. The CDR3 is 16 amino acids. In germline, CDR1 is SGDLS, CDR2 YYNGEE. The CDR3 sequence: CASSFRGLVHTDTQYF. The CDR3 region has the DNA TGTGCCAGCAGCTTCCGCGGACTAGTGCACACAGATACGCAGTATTTT.

The chain joins TRBV5-1 to TRBJ2-7, with a tentative D call TRBD1 (6 bases). Germline V gene sequence: CDR1 SGHRS, CDR2 YFSETQ. The V end lost 2 bases, the J end lost 7 bases, and 19 bases lay between the germline ends. This CDR3 has 15 residues. The CDR3 spells CASSFTTGFPREQYF. The CDR3 DNA follows: TGCGCCAGCAGCTTTACCACAGGGTTCCCCAGAGAGCAGTACTTC. Complete variable domain (other parts from reference TRBV5-1 and TRBJ2-7): KAGVTQTPRYLIKTRGQQVTLSCSPISGHRSVSWYQQTPGQGLQFLFEYFSETQRNKGNFPGRFSGRQFSNSRSEMNVSTLELGDSALYLCASSFTTGFPREQYFGPGTRLTVT.

This rearrangement joins TRBV7-3 to TRBJ2-7; 7 bases agree with TRBD2. The junction had 1 base not matched to a gene; V was cut back by 2 bases and J by 3 bases. The CDR3 totals 13 residues. CDR1 is SGHTA, CDR2 FQGTGA, per germline. For the CDR3, the DNA is TGTGCCAGCAGCTTAGCGGGGGACTACGAGCAGTACTTC. This sequence encodes CASSLAGDYEQYF.

This clone came up once. The V and J genes are TRBV30 and TRBJ1-2; no reliable D call. The CDR3 totals 14 residues. Trimming shortened V by 3 bases and J by 2 bases, and 13 bases separated the two germline ends. The V gene's germline CDR1 is GTSNPN and CDR2 SVGIG (reference sequence). The CDR3 DNA reads as TGTGCCTGGAGGCCCCGAGGCGTCAACTATGGCTACACCTTC. As protein: CAWRPRGVNYGYTF.

In this sample, this clone turned up once. The gene calls are TRBV10-1 and TRBJ1-1; D remains unclear. The CDR3 length is 12 residues. From germline, CDR1 is WNHNN and CDR2 SYGVQD (reference sequence). V lost 3 bases and J 8 bases, leaving 10 bases between the germline ends. In DNA form, the CDR3 reads TGCGCCAGCAGTGAAAAATCCTCCGAAGCTTTCTTT. Amino acid sequence: CASSEKSSEAFF.

This CDR3 reads CATSYRAQGTEAFF. For the CDR3, the DNA is TGTGCCACGTCGTACAGGGCCCAAGGGACTGAAGCTTTCTTT. The chain links TRBV10-3 to TRBJ1-1, with a weak D call TRBD1 (6 bases). The CDR3 runs to 14 residues. The ends were cut back, 10 bases at V and 5 bases at J, with 20 bases in the middle. The germline V gene has CDR1 ENHRY and CDR2 SYGVKD.

This clone came up once. V gene TRBV19 combines with J gene TRBJ2-5; TRBD1 might be the D (6 bases). Germline loops: CDR1 LNHDA, CDR2 SQIVND (reference sequence). CDR3 length equals 14 residues. V lost 5 bases and J 0 bases, leaving 10 bases between the germline ends. This CDR3 is CASSPYRDQETQYF. The DNA for the CDR3 is TGTGCCAGTAGTCCGTACAGGGACCAAGAGACCCAGTACTTC. Supplemented by reference TRBV19 and TRBJ2-5, the full variable domain reads DGGITQSPKYLFRKEGQNVTLSCEQNLNHDAMYWYRQDPGQGLRLIYYSQIVNDFQKGDIAEGYSVSREKKESFPLTVTSAQKNPTAFYLCASSPYRDQETQYFGPGTRLLVL.

This clone occurred once. The CDR3 here is CASLQGRGDTEAFF. The CDR3 DNA is TGTGCCAGCCTACAGGGCCGGGGGGACACTGAAGCTTTCTTT. The chain couples TRBV2 to TRBJ1-1; TRBD1 is a possible D gene (6 bases). The CDR3 loop spans 14 amino acids. V dropped 8 bases and J dropped 3 bases, with 16 bases sitting between them. CDR1 is SNHLY, CDR2 FYNNEI, per germline.

The rearrangement joins TRBV27 to TRBJ2-2; 9 positions match TRBD1. The CDR3 has 15 residues. Germline V gives CDR1 MNHEY, CDR2 SMNVEV (reference sequence). V lost 6 bases, J lost 6 bases, and 8 bases stayed unmatched. The CDR3 DNA sequence: TGTGCCAGCAGGCGCGGGACAGGGTTTGCCGGGGAGCTGTTTTTT. Amino acids: CASRRGTGFAGELFF.

The genes are TRBV9 and TRBJ1-2; 10 positions agree with TRBD1. The CDR3 length is 15 residues. The germline V gene encodes CDR1 SGDLS and CDR2 YYNGEE. The junction had 11 bases not matched to a gene; V was cut back by 4 bases and J by 8 bases. CDR3 nucleotides: TGTGCCAGCAGCCAGACAGGACAGGGGGGACTCGGCTACACCTTC. It translates to CASSQTGQGGLGYTF.

This clone was picked up one time. V is TRBV3-1 (or the pseudogene TRBV3-2) and J is TRBJ1-3; 10 bases line up with TRBD1. Germline trimming cut 4 bases from V and 2 bases from J; bases unmatched to any gene: 14. The CDR3 has 19 amino acids. The V gene's germline CDR1 is LGHDT and CDR2 YNNKEL (reference sequence). The CDR3 is CASSRTPGQGRLAGNTIYF. The CDR3 DNA is TGTGCCAGCAGCCGCACGCCGGGACAGGGGAGGTTAGCTGGAAACACCATATATTTT.

This chain links TRBV3-1 (or the pseudogene TRBV3-2) with TRBJ1-4; TRBD1 matches at 8 bases. The trim removed 4 bases at V and 5 bases at J, leaving 9 bases unmatched. The CDR3 totals 16 residues. Germline CDR1 reads LGHDT; CDR2 reads YNNKEL (reference sequence). The CDR3 sequence: CASSLSDRGRNEKLFF. In DNA, the CDR3 is TGTGCCAGCAGCCTCTCCGACAGGGGTAGAAATGAAAAACTGTTTTTT.

The chain uses TRBV10-3 and TRBJ1-1, with D unresolved. There are 16 residues in the CDR3. The V and J ends lost 3 bases and 0 bases respectively, with 14 bases between them. The germline gives CDR1 ENHRY, CDR2 SYGVKD. The CDR3 bases are TGTGCCATCAGTGATTTGTATGGCGGAATGAACACTGAAGCTTTCTTT. Translating gives CAISDLYGGMNTEAFF.

The V gene is TRBV5-4, the J gene TRBJ2-7; 10 nucleotides agree with TRBD2. The V gene end was trimmed by 1 base and the J gene end by 4 bases; junction bases not matched to a gene: 8. The CDR3 runs 16 residues. In germline, CDR1 is SGHNT, CDR2 YYREEE (reference sequence). The chain's CDR3 is CASSLYGAGGPYEQYF. The CDR3 DNA is TGTGCCAGCAGCTTGTACGGAGCGGGAGGGCCGTACGAGCAGTACTTC.

J is TRBJ1-2 and V is TRBV6-2 or TRBV6-3, with 7 bases matching TRBD1. With V trimmed by 2 bases and J by 1 base, 4 bases remained unmatched. Germline V gives CDR1 MNHEY, CDR2 SVGEGT. This CDR3 comprises 15 residues. In nucleotides, the CDR3 is TGTGCCAGCAGTTACCTTCACAGGGGTAACTATGGCTACACCTTC. Amino acids: CASSYLHRGNYGYTF.

V is TRBV4-3 and J is TRBJ1-2; D not resolved. CDR1 is LGHNA, CDR2 YSLEER, per germline. The ends were cut back, 0 bases at V and 8 bases at J, with 13 bases in the middle. This CDR3 is 14 amino acids long. The CDR3: CASSQDGRREGYTF. The CDR3 DNA reads as TGCGCCAGCAGCCAAGATGGTCGTAGGGAGGGCTACACCTTC.